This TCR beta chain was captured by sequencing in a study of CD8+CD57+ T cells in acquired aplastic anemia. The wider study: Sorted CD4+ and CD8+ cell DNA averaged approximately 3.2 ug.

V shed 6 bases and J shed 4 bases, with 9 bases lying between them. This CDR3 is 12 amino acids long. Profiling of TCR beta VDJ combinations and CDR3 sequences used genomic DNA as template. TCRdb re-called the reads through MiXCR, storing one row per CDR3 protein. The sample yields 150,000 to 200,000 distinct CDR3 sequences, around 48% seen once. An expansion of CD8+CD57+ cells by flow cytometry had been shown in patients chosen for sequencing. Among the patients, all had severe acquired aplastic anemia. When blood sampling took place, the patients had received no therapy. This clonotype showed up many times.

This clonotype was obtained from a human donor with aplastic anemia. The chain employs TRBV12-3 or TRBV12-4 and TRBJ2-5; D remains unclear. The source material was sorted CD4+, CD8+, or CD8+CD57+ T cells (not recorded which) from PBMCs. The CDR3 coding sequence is TGTGCCAGCAGACTTTTGGGAGAGACCCAGTACTTC. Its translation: CASRLLGETQYF.